Listed here are 16 T cell receptor beta chains from one sample, sequenced in a study of T cells in Graves' hyperthyroidism and ophthalmopathy. RNA transcripts provided the source from which TCR beta CDR3 regions were amplified. The HTBI primer set was used in a first-round RT-PCR of the TCR CDR3. TCRdb reprocessed the multiplex PCR reads with MiXCR, giving one entry per CDR3 protein. The table lists around 540,000 distinct CDR3 sequences, 15% to 20% of them singletons. The sequencing sample was made of blood. Receptor source: a woman aged 30 to 39 with Graves' ophthalmopathy.

This clonotype was seen only a few times. The chain is built from TRBV9 and TRBJ1-1; tentatively, D is TRBD1 (5 bases). The CDR3 runs to 14 residues. Looked up from germline, CDR1 is SGDLS and CDR2 is YYNGEE. Between the trimmed V and J ends, which lost 0 bases and 6 bases, there was a span of 12 bases. The CDR3 DNA is TGTGCCAGCAGCGTAGTCGACAGTCTAGCTGAAGCTTTCTTT. Translated: CASSVVDSLAEAFF.

This clonotype was seen more than once but under ten times. The chain combines TRBV11-2 with TRBJ2-1; D is unclear. The CDR3 is 14 amino acids. Per germline, CDR1 SGHAT and CDR2 FQNNGV. V dropped 5 bases and J dropped 4 bases, with 12 bases sitting between them. The CDR3 DNA is TGTGCCAGCAGCGGGAACCGGCTGTACAATGAGCAGTTCTTC. Protein: CASSGNRLYNEQFF.

The chain couples TRBV20-1 to TRBJ2-1, with D tentatively TRBD2 (6 bases). The CDR3 spans 13 residues. Trimming cost V 6 bases and J 8 bases, with 17 bases left between them. In germline, CDR1 is DFQATT, CDR2 SNEGSKA (reference sequence). The CDR3 spells CSAPTSFMYEQFF. CDR3 nucleotides: TGCAGTGCGCCGACTAGTTTTATGTATGAGCAGTTCTTC.

This clonotype was seen many times. This chain joins TRBV7-9 and TRBJ2-1, with TRBD2 as a possible D gene (5 bases). Germline CDR1 is SEHNR and CDR2 is FQNEAQ (reference sequence). This CDR3 is 14 amino acids long. Between the trimmed V and J ends, which lost 3 bases and 6 bases, there was a span of 12 bases. CDR3 bases: TGTGCCAGCAGCTTGGTGGACTGGACCAATGAGCAGTTCTTC. Its protein is CASSLVDWTNEQFF. The full variable domain, rest sourced from reference TRBV7-9 and TRBJ2-1, is DTGVSQNPRHKITKRGQNVTFRCDPISEHNRLYWYRQTLGQGPEFLTYFQNEAQLEKSRLLSDRFSAERPKGSFSTLEIQRTEQGDSAMYLCASSLVDWTNEQFFGPGTRLTVL.

The gene calls are TRBV15 and TRBJ2-2; perhaps TRBD2 as D (6 bases). This CDR3 contains 16 residues. The V gene lost 2 bases and the J gene lost 1 base, with 11 bases spanning the gap. Germline loops: CDR1 LNHNV, CDR2 YYDKDF (reference sequence). The CDR3 loop reads CATSRRRGMNTGELFF. The CDR3 nucleotides are TGTGCCACCAGCAGAAGACGCGGGATGAACACCGGGGAGCTGTTTTTT.

This clonotype was detected ten times or more. The chain joins TRBV30 to TRBJ2-3; 9 bases are a match to TRBD1. V dropped 1 base and J dropped 1; count of bases not matched to a gene: 6. CDR3 size: 16 residues. CDR1 is GTSNPN, CDR2 SVGIG, per germline (reference sequence). The CDR3 coding sequence is TGTGCCTGGAGTGCCTGGACAGGGGAAGGCACAGATACGCAGTATTTT. It specifies CAWSAWTGEGTDTQYF.

The CDR3 DNA is TGCAGCGTTGACACGACAGGGGGCGATTACAATGAGCAGTTCTTC. Translating it yields CSVDTTGGDYNEQFF. V usage is TRBV29-1 and J usage is TRBJ2-1, with 10 bases that match TRBD1. V lost 3 bases to trimming and J lost 4 bases; unmatched junction nucleotides: 6. The CDR3 consists of 15 residues. Per germline, CDR1 SQVTM and CDR2 ANQGSEA.

This clonotype was detected many times. The J gene is TRBJ2-7, the V gene TRBV5-1; 10 bases agree with TRBD1. With 3 bases clipped from V and 4 bases from J, the junction kept 7 bases outside the gene matches. The CDR3 length is 15 residues. Germline V gives CDR1 SGHRS, CDR2 YFSETQ. The CDR3 DNA is TGCGCCAGCAGCTCGACAGGGGGCTCGGGGTACGAGCAGTACTTC. It yields the protein CASSSTGGSGYEQYF. The entire variable domain, with the rest obtained from reference TRBV5-1 and TRBJ2-7, is as follows: KAGVTQTPRYLIKTRGQQVTLSCSPISGHRSVSWYQQTPGQGLQFLFEYFSETQRNKGNFPGRFSGRQFSNSRSEMNVSTLELGDSALYLCASSSTGGSGYEQYFGPGTRLTVT.

Here the CDR3 reads CASSTPGLAGSSYEQYF. The CDR3 DNA follows: TGTGCCAGCAGCACGCCGGGACTAGCGGGGAGCTCCTACGAGCAGTACTTC. The chain carries TRBV5-6 and TRBJ2-7; 13 bases align to TRBD2. Trimming at V came to 4 bases and at J to 0 bases, leaving 7 bases not matched to a gene. CDR1 is SGHDT, CDR2 YYEEEE, per germline. This CDR3 has 17 residues.

Remarks on this clonotype: Possible read error: a much larger clone is one base away. The chain combines TRBV28 with TRBJ1-4; D remains ambiguous. This CDR3 spans 14 amino acids. V lost 5 bases to trimming and J lost 3 bases, with 10 bases between them. CDR1 and CDR2 (germline): MDHEN, SYDVKM. The CDR3 DNA reads TGTGCCAGCAGTAGTACGGACTCTAATGAAAAACTGTTTTTT. Protein sequence: CASSSTDSNEKLFF.

Many counts were recorded for this clonotype. This chain joins TRBV28 and TRBJ1-2; TRBD1 might be the D (5 bases). This CDR3 has 13 amino acids. Trimming removed 8 bases from V and 4 bases from J, with 14 bases in between. Germline V gene data show CDR1 as MDHEN and CDR2 as SYDVKM. The CDR3 coding sequence is TGTGCCAGCCGATTGGCAGGGCCCTATGGCTACACCTTC. Residues: CASRLAGPYGYTF.

This clonotype was observed a handful of times. The chain has TRBV20-1 and TRBJ2-2; D is unclear. The CDR3 has 17 amino acids. The germline CDR1 and CDR2 sequences are DFQATT and SNEGSKA (reference sequence). V was clipped by 3 bases and J by 0 bases, with 17 bases between them. CDR3 sequence: CSASSSKGGSNTGELFF. The CDR3 region has the DNA TGCAGTGCTAGCTCGTCAAAAGGCGGTTCGAACACCGGGGAGCTGTTTTTT.

The chain carries TRBV2 and TRBJ2-5; no definite D call. The CDR3 covers 12 residues. The V gene lost 7 bases and the J gene lost 4 bases, with 10 bases spanning the gap. Looked up from germline, CDR1 is SNHLY and CDR2 is FYNNEI. The chain's CDR3 is CASKVGGETQYF. CDR3 nucleotides: TGTGCCAGCAAAGTGGGCGGAGAGACCCAGTACTTC.

The V call is TRBV29-1, the J call TRBJ2-7, with 8 bases matching TRBD2. J was trimmed by 7 bases and V by 5 bases; bases with no gene match: 7. The V gene's germline CDR1 is SQVTM and CDR2 ANQGSEA. The CDR3 has 12 amino acids. CDR3 bases: TGCAGCGTTAAAATGGGCGGGGGGGAGCAGTACTTC. Translating it yields CSVKMGGGEQYF.

This clonotype was counted ten times or more. The chain recombines TRBV24-1 with TRBJ2-2; D is ambiguous. From germline, CDR1 is KGHDR and CDR2 SFDVKD. The CDR3 is 14 residues long. Between the trimmed V and J ends, which lost 4 bases and 1 base, there was a span of 6 bases. The CDR3 DNA is TGTGCCACCAGTGACAGGCAGAACACCGGGGAGCTGTTTTTT. It encodes CATSDRQNTGELFF.

A remark on this clonotype: Since a much larger clone is just one base distant, this may be a read error. This sequence joins TRBV20-1 and TRBJ2-1, with D perhaps matching TRBD2 (5 bases). Trimming pared 5 bases from V and 4 bases from J, leaving 15 bases between. Germline V lookup: CDR1 DFQATT, CDR2 SNEGSKA (reference sequence). This CDR3 has 14 residues. CDR3 protein: CSAGSSPDYNEQFF. As DNA, the CDR3 is TGCAGTGCTGGATCTAGCCCGGATTACAATGAGCAGTTCTTC.